These 30 T cell receptor beta chains share one sample of origin, sequenced in a study of blood T cells in healthy people across ages. Next came a second PCR, run for about 6 to 12 cycles, which used a sample-barcoded 5' primer along with a J-beta primer mix. TCRdb processed the 5' RACE reads anew with MiXCR; each CDR3 protein has one entry. The table records about 1.4 million distinct CDR3 sequences, roughly 64% of them present only once. The sequencing input was blood. These receptors all come from a man aged 18 to 35 in good health.

The chain uses TRBV5-1 and TRBJ2-3; 12 nucleotides agree with TRBD2. The V gene end was trimmed by 0 bases and the J gene end by 2 bases; junction bases not matched to a gene: 7. The CDR3 length is 18 residues. Germline CDR1 SGHRS, CDR2 YFSETQ. The chain's CDR3 is CASSLDPLAGGTTDTQYF. The DNA for the CDR3 is TGCGCCAGCAGCTTGGACCCCCTAGCGGGAGGGACCACAGATACGCAGTATTTT.

The rearrangement uses TRBV12-5 and TRBJ2-1, with 9 bases matching TRBD1. J gave up 7 bases and V 4 bases, and 8 bases lay outside the gene matches. The CDR3 spans 15 residues. Germline V gives CDR1 LGHNT, CDR2 FRNRAP. CDR3 sequence reads: CASGSPGTGLNEQFF. The DNA for the CDR3 is TGTGCTAGTGGTTCACCCGGGACAGGGTTAAATGAGCAGTTCTTC. The full variable domain, in which reference TRBV12-5 and TRBJ2-1 provide the parts outside the CDR3, is DARVTQTPRHKVTEMGQEVTMRCQPILGHNTVFWYRQTMMQGLELLAYFRNRAPLDDSGMPKDRFSAEMPDATLATLKIQPSEPRDSAVYFCASGSPGTGLNEQFFGPGTRLTVL.

The chain is built from TRBV29-1 and TRBJ1-1; D is perhaps TRBD1 (5 bases). Trimming removed 3 bases from V and 6 bases from J, with 17 bases in between. Germline CDR1 reads SQVTM; CDR2 reads ANQGSEA. This CDR3 contains 14 residues. The CDR3 sequence is CSVERQGKFPEAFF. CDR3 nucleotides: TGCAGCGTTGAGAGGCAGGGTAAATTCCCTGAAGCTTTCTTT.

The sample holds a few counts of this clonotype. This rearrangement joins TRBV20-1 to TRBJ2-6, with D maybe TRBD2 (5 bases). CDR3 length: 12 residues. V was shortened by 7 bases and J by 3 bases, with 7 bases between the two germline ends. Germline V gene sequence: CDR1 DFQATT, CDR2 SNEGSKA (reference sequence). The CDR3 loop is CSVRGGANVLTF. The CDR3 DNA reads as TGCAGTGTTCGGGGTGGGGCCAACGTCCTGACTTTC.

The chain is built from TRBV14 and TRBJ1-6; 8 bases map to TRBD1. Trimming removed 3 bases from V and 10 bases from J; junction bases left unmatched: 11. Germline CDR1 reads SGHDN; CDR2 reads FVKESK. There are 16 residues in the CDR3. CDR3 amino acids: CASSQTSGTGGSPLHF. CDR3 coding DNA: TGTGCCAGCAGCCAGACTTCCGGGACAGGCGGCTCACCCCTCCACTTT.

Comment on this clonotype: This likely came from a read error, as a far larger clone is one base away. The J gene is TRBJ2-6, the V gene TRBV28, with D hard to call. The CDR3 runs to 13 residues. CDR1 is MDHEN, CDR2 SYDVKM, per germline. The V gene lost 8 bases and the J gene lost 1 base, with 6 bases spanning the gap. For the CDR3, the DNA is TGTGCCAGCTGCTTGTCTGGGGCCAACGTCCTGACTTTC. It yields the protein CASCLSGANVLTF.

The count of this clonotype is one. V and J are TRBV6-5 and TRBJ1-1; the D gene is possibly TRBD1 (6 bases). V lost 4 bases and J 0 bases, leaving 15 bases between the germline ends. The germline V gene has CDR1 MNHEY and CDR2 SVGAGI. There are 16 residues in the CDR3. CDR3 sequence reads: CASSSFGQSVNTEAFF. CDR3 nucleotides: TGTGCCAGCAGTTCCTTTGGACAGTCGGTGAACACTGAAGCTTTCTTT.

The chain couples TRBV5-5 to TRBJ1-2; unclear D gene. Germline CDR1 SGHKS, CDR2 YYEKEE (reference sequence). V lost 4 bases to trimming and J lost 4 bases, with 14 bases between them. CDR3 size: 14 residues. CDR3: CASSLPTVGYGYTF. In DNA form, the CDR3 reads TGTGCCAGCAGCCTCCCGACTGTTGGCTATGGCTACACCTTC.

This clonotype turned up a few times. CDR3: CASTSQGVADTQYF. In nucleotides, the CDR3 is TGTGCCAGCACCTCACAGGGAGTTGCAGATACGCAGTATTTT. V gene TRBV12-3 or TRBV12-4 combines with J gene TRBJ2-3, with D tentatively TRBD1 (6 bases). This CDR3 has 14 residues. The germline V and J ends were trimmed by 7 bases and 4 bases, with 15 bases remaining between them.

V and J are TRBV14 and TRBJ2-4; D is possibly TRBD1 (6 bases). CDR1 SGHDN and CDR2 FVKESK come from the germline V gene. The CDR3 loop spans 13 amino acids. Trimming left V 5 bases short and J 4 bases short, with 9 bases between. The DNA for the CDR3 is TGTGCCAGCAGCGGGACATCTAAAAACATTCAGTACTTC. Translating gives CASSGTSKNIQYF. Based on the CDR3 plus reference TRBV14 and TRBJ2-4, the full variable domain is EAGVTQFPSHSVIEKGQTVTLRCDPISGHDNLYWYRRVMGKEIKFLLHFVKESKQDESGMPNNRFLAERTGGTYSTLKVQPAELEDSGVYFCASSGTSKNIQYFGAGTRLSVL.

This clonotype came up a few times. The chain has TRBV29-1 and TRBJ2-7; 13 bases fit TRBD2. Germline V lookup: CDR1 SQVTM, CDR2 ANQGSEA. The CDR3 extends over 16 amino acids. Trimming removed 8 bases from V and 0 bases from J; junction bases left unmatched: 10. The DNA for the CDR3 is TGCAGCACCACCGGGACTAGCGGGGCGAGCTCCTACGAGCAGTACTTC. Translation: CSTTGTSGASSYEQYF.

This clonotype was counted a few times. The rearrangement links TRBV6-1 to TRBJ1-1; D is unclear. The CDR3 runs 13 residues. Germline-derived CDR1 and CDR2 are MNHNS and SASEGT. V was trimmed by 4 bases and J by 4 bases, leaving 10 bases between them. The CDR3 DNA reads as TGTGCCAGCAGTGCCGAGGTGGGCACTGAAGCTTTCTTT. It yields the protein CASSAEVGTEAFF.

This clonotype was seen a few times. The rearrangement uses TRBV6-5 and TRBJ2-4; possibly TRBD1 or TRBD2 for D (6 bases each). CDR1 MNHEY and CDR2 SVGAGI come from the germline V gene. This CDR3 spans 13 amino acids. Trimming stripped 7 bases from V and 9 bases from J, with 16 bases between. The CDR3 loop is CASTKGGNGIQYF. CDR3 nucleotide sequence: TGTGCCAGCACCAAGGGGGGAAACGGCATTCAGTACTTC.

J is TRBJ2-6 and V is TRBV7-9; no reliable D call. Germline CDR1 reads SEHNR; CDR2 reads FQNEAQ (reference sequence). The length of the CDR3 is 17 residues. The ends were cut back, 5 bases at V and 4 bases at J, with 18 bases in the middle. CDR3 in DNA: TGTGCCAGCAGCCGGACCTTGCAGGCGTCGGGGGCCAACGTCCTGACTTTC. The encoded protein is CASSRTLQASGANVLTF.

This chain links TRBV29-1 with TRBJ2-7, with 7 bases identical to TRBD2. The V gene's germline CDR1 is SQVTM and CDR2 ANQGSEA. V lost 4 bases and J lost 9; bases outside the gene matches: 24. The CDR3 runs to 17 residues. The CDR3 DNA is TGCAGCGTTGCCGGGACTACGGAATTCAACCAACTGGGCGGGCAGTACTTC. Its translation is CSVAGTTEFNQLGGQYF.

The chain links TRBV5-1 to TRBJ2-7, with D perhaps matching TRBD1 (5 bases). This CDR3 spans 15 amino acids. V lost 0 bases to trimming and J lost 2 bases, with 12 bases between them. CDR1 and CDR2 (germline): SGHRS, YFSETQ. The CDR3 bases are TGCGCCAGCAGCTTGGAGGTGGGGCCCACCTACGAGCAGTACTTC. It is translated as CASSLEVGPTYEQYF.

Remarks on this clonotype: Relative to the germline gene, one junction end is altered; a read error may explain this. The chain is built from TRBV6-5 and TRBJ2-4, with D unresolved. CDR1 is MNHEY, CDR2 SVGAGI, per germline. The CDR3 extends over 15 amino acids. CDR3 protein: CASSLKDQTKNTQYF. The CDR3 DNA sequence: TGTGCCAGCAGCCTCAAGGACCAAACCAAAAACACTCAGTACTTC.

This clonotype was seen a handful of times. The rearrangement links TRBV7-9 to TRBJ2-3; D possibly uses TRBD1 or TRBD2 (5 bases each). Trimming took 7 bases from V and 2 from J, leaving 13 bases between them. The CDR3 consists of 14 residues. CDR1 and CDR2 (germline): SEHNR, FQNEAQ (reference sequence). CDR3 sequence: CASNDRDPTDTQYF. The CDR3 region has the DNA TGTGCCAGCAACGACCGGGACCCCACAGATACGCAGTATTTT.

The V call is TRBV19, the J call TRBJ2-1; D tentatively fits TRBD1 or TRBD2 (6 bases each). CDR3 length equals 16 residues. V lost 8 bases to trimming and J lost 4 bases, with 21 bases between them. The V gene's germline CDR1 is LNHDA and CDR2 SQIVND (reference sequence). CDR3 nucleotides: TGTGCCAGTTCTCCCAATCCTGGGGGGCCGTACAATGAGCAGTTCTTC. Its translation: CASSPNPGGPYNEQFF.

V gene TRBV10-3 combines with J gene TRBJ2-1, with 10 bases matching TRBD2. Germline trimming cut 0 bases from V and 10 bases from J; bases unmatched to any gene: 6. This CDR3 has 15 residues. Germline values: CDR1 ENHRY, CDR2 SYGVKD. CDR3 DNA sequence: TGTGCCATCAGTGAGTCAGTCCTAGCGGGAGACGAGCAGTTCTTC. This sequence encodes CAISESVLAGDEQFF.

This clonotype came up once. V is TRBV28 and J is TRBJ2-4; tentative D call: TRBD1 (6 bases). V shed 4 bases and J shed 13 bases, with 14 bases lying between them. The germline gives CDR1 MDHEN, CDR2 SYDVKM. The CDR3 runs 12 residues. The CDR3 region has the DNA TGTGCCAGCAGTTCCCAGCGACAGGAGCAGTACTTC. Protein sequence: CASSSQRQEQYF.

This clonotype was recorded a few times. The genes are TRBV29-1 and TRBJ2-5; D remains ambiguous. The CDR3 is 12 amino acids. CDR1 SQVTM and CDR2 ANQGSEA come from the germline V gene. The V and J ends lost 1 base and 6 bases respectively, with 9 bases between them. The CDR3 nucleotides are TGCAGCGTTGAAGCCCCCCCCAAGACCCAGTACTTC. This codes for CSVEAPPKTQYF.

The chain employs TRBV7-2 and TRBJ2-1; maybe TRBD2 (5 bases). V was shortened by 1 base and J by 4 bases, with 8 bases between the two germline ends. Germline V gives CDR1 SGHTA, CDR2 FQGNSA. The CDR3 covers 14 residues. The CDR3 loop reads CASSLDSGYNEQFF. For the CDR3, the DNA is TGTGCCAGCAGCTTAGACAGCGGATACAATGAGCAGTTCTTC. The variable domain in full, with the rest retrieved from reference TRBV7-2 and TRBJ2-1, is GAGVSQSPSNKVTEKGKDVELRCDPISGHTALYWYRQSLGQGLEFLIYFQGNSAPDKSGLPSDRFSAERTGGSVSTLTIQRTQQEDSAVYLCASSLDSGYNEQFFGPGTRLTVL.

The rearrangement uses TRBV4-1 and TRBJ1-1; tentatively, D is TRBD1 (5 bases). Germline CDR1 is MGHRA and CDR2 is YSYEKL. The V end was cut by 4 bases, the J end by 4 bases, with 22 bases between. The CDR3 is 17 residues long. The DNA for the CDR3 is TGCGCCAGCAGCCGAATGGCGGGGGGGGTAGGCCTCACTGAAGCTTTCTTT. It specifies CASSRMAGGVGLTEAFF.

This clonotype has a handful of counts. The CDR3 bases are TGTGCCAGCAGCCATTTTCCGGAAGGGGATGCTTTTCGAAATGAAAAACTGTTTTTT. This translates into CASSHFPEGDAFRNEKLFF. The J gene is TRBJ1-4, the V gene TRBV4-2; tentative D call: TRBD1 (5 bases). Germline loops: CDR1 LGHNA, CDR2 YNFKEQ. This CDR3 region has 19 residues. The V and J ends lost 3 bases and 5 bases respectively, with 25 bases between them.

The V and J genes are TRBV10-3 and TRBJ2-1, with D possibly TRBD1 on 6 matching bases. Germline CDR1 ENHRY, CDR2 SYGVKD. The CDR3 runs 14 residues. The V end was cut by 5 bases, the J end by 9 bases, with 17 bases between. The CDR3 DNA reads as TGTGCCATCAGTCCTAAGGACAGTTCGAGTGAGCAGTTCTTC. It codes for CAISPKDSSSEQFF.

The J gene is TRBJ1-1, the V gene TRBV6-7; 9 positions agree with TRBD1. TRBV6-7 is an open reading frame whose function is uncertain. CDR3 length: 20 residues. V trimming: 5 bases; J trimming: 4 bases; junction bases outside the gene matches: 23. The CDR3 spells CASSTPMGPSTGGRGTEAFF. CDR3 coding DNA: TGTGCCAGCAGTACCCCTATGGGCCCGTCAACAGGGGGCAGGGGCACTGAAGCTTTCTTT.

The chain has TRBV7-6 and TRBJ2-4; D may be TRBD1 (7 bases). The DNA end is a closer match to TRBJ2-7, so the J assignment may be wrong. CDR1 is SGHVS and CDR2 is FNYEAQ in the germline V gene. The length of the CDR3 is 14 residues. DNA of the CDR3: TGTGCCAGCACCCCAGGGGGGCCGGAATACGAGCAGTACTTC. Amino acids: CASTPGGPEYEQYF.

This clonotype was found once. The chain uses TRBV4-1 and TRBJ1-2; D ambiguous. Looked up from germline, CDR1 is MGHRA and CDR2 is YSYEKL. The CDR3 is 14 amino acids. The V end was cut by 1 base, the J end by 1 base, with 7 bases between. This CDR3 reads CASSQAGLNYGYTF. CDR3 nucleotide sequence: TGCGCCAGCAGCCAAGCGGGTCTTAACTATGGCTACACCTTC.

The chain recombines TRBV28 with TRBJ2-7; TRBD2 agrees at 7 bases. Germline V CDR1 and CDR2: MDHEN, SYDVKM. With 6 bases clipped from V and 8 bases from J, the junction kept 16 bases outside the gene matches. The CDR3 length is 15 residues. The CDR3 DNA sequence: TGTGCCAGCAGCCAGACTGATGGGGAGGGTACGAAGCAGTACTTC. This encodes CASSQTDGEGTKQYF.